This T cell receptor beta chain derives from a study of T cell responses to AZD1222 COVID-19 vaccine. Sequenced by immunoSEQ multiplex PCR; TCRdb stores in-frame clones only, minus some. The sample carries roughly 140,000 clones, 91% recorded once. Concerning this clone: Its antigen remains unidentified.

V dropped 3 bases and J dropped 6; count of bases not matched to a gene: 4. This CDR3 has 14 amino acids. Per the germline V gene, CDR1 is KGHSH and CDR2 is LQKENI. Study-wide results and caveats: White British people made up most donors, females outnumbered males, and clonal diversity was possibly underestimated. The peak T cell response came first, and repertoires were sampled only after it.

The rearrangement links TRBV18 to TRBJ1-1, with 10 nucleotides matching TRBD1. The receptor was derived from an adult in good health. Sequencing was performed on peripheral blood, taken on day 0 of AZD1222 vaccination. The CDR3 loop reads CASSPDRGLAEAFF. The CDR3 nucleotides read TGTGCCAGCTCACCCGACAGGGGGCTCGCTGAAGCTTTCTTT.